The rows below give T cell receptor beta chains drawn from one sample of a study of blood T cells in healthy people across ages. TCRdb re-called the 5' RACE reads through MiXCR, storing one row per CDR3 protein. The table lists some 700,000 distinct CDR3 sequences, roughly 20% of them singletons. The specimen sequenced was blood. The source is a man between 65 and 85 years old in good health. The CDR3 runs from the conserved cysteine through the conserved F or W. A D gene is named only where the DNA matches it firmly. Some rows mark clone size as missing; the rest say once, few, many or name a class of expanded clone.

v_gene: TRBV7-3
abundance: .
d_gene: TRBD2
j_gene: TRBJ2-3
CDR3nt: TGTGCCAGCAGCTTCGGGACTAGCCTTACCACAGATACGCAGTATTTT
CDR3aa: CASSFGTSLTTDTQYF

v_gene: TRBV5-1
abundance: few
d_gene: .
j_gene: TRBJ1-2
CDR3nt: TGCGCCAGCAGCTGGATTACAGGCGACTATGGCTACACCTTC
CDR3aa: CASSWITGDYGYTF

v_gene: TRBV12-3/TRBV12-4
abundance: few
d_gene: .
j_gene: TRBJ1-5
CDR3nt: TGTGCCAGCAGTTTGGGGGATGGGTCCTATCAGCCCCAGCATTTT
CDR3aa: CASSLGDGSYQPQHF

v_gene: TRBV15
abundance: .
d_gene: TRBD1
j_gene: TRBJ1-6
CDR3nt: TGTGCCACCAGCAGACACCAGGGGGCAGGTTCACCCCTCCACTTT
CDR3aa: CATSRHQGAGSPLHF

v_gene: TRBV24-1
abundance: few
d_gene: .
j_gene: TRBJ2-7
CDR3nt: TGTGCCACCAGTGATGCATGGGTCTACGAGCAGTACTTC
CDR3aa: CATSDAWVYEQYF

v_gene: TRBV6-5
abundance: .
d_gene: TRBD2
j_gene: TRBJ2-3
CDR3nt: TGTGCCAGCAGTTACGGGACTAGCGGGGGTTACACAGATACGCAGTATTTT
CDR3aa: CASSYGTSGGYTDTQYF

v_gene: TRBV10-3
abundance: .
d_gene: .
j_gene: TRBJ2-3
CDR3nt: TGTGCCATCACGGGGGCGGGCACAGATACGCAGTATTTT
CDR3aa: CAITGAGTDTQYF

v_gene: TRBV12-3/TRBV12-4
abundance: .
d_gene: .
j_gene: TRBJ2-5
CDR3nt: TGTGCCTCAGGTTCCCAAGAGACCCAGTACTTC
CDR3aa: CASGSQETQYF

v_gene: TRBV12-3/TRBV12-4
abundance: .
d_gene: .
j_gene: TRBJ1-2
CDR3nt: TGTGCCAGCAGCCGAGGGGGGGACTATGGCTACACCTTC
CDR3aa: CASSRGGDYGYTF

v_gene: TRBV7-3
abundance: few
d_gene: .
j_gene: TRBJ2-4
CDR3nt: TGTGCCAGCAGCCGGGGCGGGCCAGAAAACATTCAGTACTTC
CDR3aa: CASSRGGPENIQYF

v_gene: TRBV7-9
abundance: few
d_gene: TRBD1
j_gene: TRBJ2-5
CDR3nt: TGTGCCAGCAGCTTAGGGGACAGGAGGACCCAGTACTTC
CDR3aa: CASSLGDRRTQYF

v_gene: TRBV20-1
abundance: .
d_gene: .
j_gene: TRBJ2-7
CDR3nt: TGCAGTGCTAGTTGGGGCTCCTACGAGCAGTACTTC
CDR3aa: CSASWGSYEQYF

v_gene: TRBV20-1
abundance: .
d_gene: .
j_gene: TRBJ1-5
CDR3nt: TGCAGTGCTAGAGCCTTAGACAGTGATCATCAGCCCCAGCATTTT
CDR3aa: CSARALDSDHQPQHF

v_gene: TRBV29-1
abundance: few
d_gene: TRBD1
j_gene: TRBJ2-1
CDR3nt: TGCAGCGTTGGTGGGGACAGGGGGCTTTTTGAGCAGTTCTTC
CDR3aa: CSVGGDRGLFEQFF

v_gene: TRBV2
abundance: .
d_gene: .
j_gene: TRBJ2-1
CDR3nt: TGTGCCAGTAGGAGTAGCAATCCTGAGCAGTTCTTC
CDR3aa: CASRSSNPEQFF

v_gene: TRBV20-1
abundance: .
d_gene: .
j_gene: TRBJ2-5
CDR3nt: TGCAGTGCTAGAGGTGTCGGAGCGGGAGAGACCCAGTACTTC
CDR3aa: CSARGVGAGETQYF

v_gene: TRBV7-2
abundance: .
d_gene: TRBD2
j_gene: TRBJ2-3
CDR3nt: TGTGCCAGCAGCTTTAGTCGCTCTAGCGGGAGGGATACAGATACGCAGTATTTT
CDR3aa: CASSFSRSSGRDTDTQYF

v_gene: TRBV6-5
abundance: .
d_gene: TRBD1
j_gene: TRBJ1-1
CDR3nt: TGTGCCAGCAGTACACGATCCGGGACAGGGAGCTCTGAAGCTTTCTTT
CDR3aa: CASSTRSGTGSSEAFF

v_gene: TRBV27
abundance: few
d_gene: .
j_gene: TRBJ1-6
CDR3nt: TGTGCCAGCAGTTTTCGCGGGGTTTCACCCCTCCACTTT
CDR3aa: CASSFRGVSPLHF

v_gene: TRBV4-2
abundance: few
d_gene: .
j_gene: TRBJ1-6
CDR3nt: TGTGCCAGCAGCCAAGGACAGGTCTTTTCACCCCTCCACTTT
CDR3aa: CASSQGQVFSPLHF

v_gene: TRBV6-2/TRBV6-3
abundance: .
d_gene: .
j_gene: TRBJ1-4
CDR3nt: TGTGCCAGCAGCCGGGAGGCTGGTAATGAAAAACTGTTTTTT
CDR3aa: CASSREAGNEKLFF

v_gene: TRBV4-1
abundance: few
d_gene: .
j_gene: TRBJ1-5
CDR3nt: TGCGCCAGCAGCCGCCCGGAGGTGAGCAATCAGCCCCAGCATTTT
CDR3aa: CASSRPEVSNQPQHF

v_gene: TRBV6-1
abundance: few
d_gene: TRBD2
j_gene: TRBJ2-1
CDR3nt: TGTGCCAGCAGTCCCCGGGGGGGCCAAGGCAATGAGCAGTTCTTC
CDR3aa: CASSPRGGQGNEQFF

v_gene: TRBV5-1
abundance: few
d_gene: TRBD1
j_gene: TRBJ2-3
CDR3nt: TGCGCCAGCAGCTTGGCCTTGGGACAGGGGGCGTCAGATACGCAGTATTTT
CDR3aa: CASSLALGQGASDTQYF

v_gene: TRBV6-2/TRBV6-3
abundance: few
d_gene: .
j_gene: TRBJ2-3
CDR3nt: TGTGCCAGCATGGGGAGAAGCACAGATACGCAGTATTTT
CDR3aa: CASMGRSTDTQYF

v_gene: TRBV5-1
abundance: .
d_gene: TRBD2
j_gene: TRBJ2-7
CDR3nt: TGCGCCAGCAGCTTGGACCCTAGCGGCGAGCAGTACTTC
CDR3aa: CASSLDPSGEQYF

v_gene: TRBV25-1
abundance: many
d_gene: .
j_gene: TRBJ2-3
CDR3nt: TGTGCCAGCAGTGCCGACAGGAGCACAGATACGCAGTATTTT
CDR3aa: CASSADRSTDTQYF

v_gene: TRBV3-1
abundance: .
d_gene: TRBD2
j_gene: TRBJ2-3
CDR3nt: TGTGCGTCGGAGCCACTAGCGGGGGGCACAGATACGCAGTATTTT
CDR3aa: CASEPLAGGTDTQYF

v_gene: TRBV28
abundance: few
d_gene: .
j_gene: TRBJ1-2
CDR3nt: TGTGCCAGCAGGTCGGGGTACGGGAACTATGGCTACACCTTC
CDR3aa: CASRSGYGNYGYTF

v_gene: TRBV29-1
abundance: few
d_gene: .
j_gene: TRBJ1-1
CDR3nt: TGCAGCGTTGAAGAGGTGAACCCTGAAGCTTTCTTT
CDR3aa: CSVEEVNPEAFF

v_gene: TRBV12-3/TRBV12-4
abundance: few
d_gene: .
j_gene: TRBJ2-5
CDR3nt: TGTGCCAGCAGTTCCAGGGGATTTGGAGAGACCCAGTACTTC
CDR3aa: CASSSRGFGETQYF

v_gene: TRBV19
abundance: .
d_gene: TRBD2
j_gene: TRBJ2-1
CDR3nt: TGTGCCAGTAGTCCCGCTAGCGGGAGCTATGAGCAGTTCTTC
CDR3aa: CASSPASGSYEQFF

v_gene: TRBV6-5
abundance: .
d_gene: .
j_gene: TRBJ1-3
CDR3nt: TGTGCCAGCAAAATTATCTCTGGAAACACCATATATTTT
CDR3aa: CASKIISGNTIYF

v_gene: TRBV7-9
abundance: once
d_gene: .
j_gene: TRBJ2-1
CDR3nt: TGTGCCAGCAGCTCGAACCGGGACAACTACAATGAGCAGTTCTTC
CDR3aa: CASSSNRDNYNEQFF

v_gene: TRBV3-1
abundance: few
d_gene: .
j_gene: TRBJ1-1
CDR3nt: TGTGTCAGTGGGGGGGGGACTGAAGCTTTCTTT
CDR3aa: CVSGGGTEAFF

v_gene: TRBV15
abundance: .
d_gene: .
j_gene: TRBJ2-3
CDR3nt: TGTGCCACCAGCAGAGGGGACTTGAACACAGATACGCAGTATTTT
CDR3aa: CATSRGDLNTDTQYF

v_gene: TRBV5-1
abundance: .
d_gene: .
j_gene: TRBJ1-1
CDR3nt: TGCGCCAGCAGCCTTAATGAGAACACTGAAGCTTTCTTT
CDR3aa: CASSLNENTEAFF

v_gene: TRBV7-9
abundance: .
d_gene: .
j_gene: TRBJ1-3
CDR3nt: TGTGCCAGCAGCTTACGCTTAGTCGAGGGAAACACCATATATTTT
CDR3aa: CASSLRLVEGNTIYF

v_gene: TRBV12-3/TRBV12-4
abundance: few
d_gene: .
j_gene: TRBJ2-5
CDR3nt: TGTGCCAGCAGTTTAAGTGCGGAGGGGGTGGAGACCCAGTACTTC
CDR3aa: CASSLSAEGVETQYF

v_gene: TRBV10-3
abundance: .
d_gene: .
j_gene: TRBJ2-1
CDR3nt: TGTGCCATCAGTGTGGGCAGGGCGAGCTCCTACAATGAGCAGTTCTTC
CDR3aa: CAISVGRASSYNEQFF

v_gene: TRBV28
abundance: few
d_gene: .
j_gene: TRBJ1-3
CDR3nt: TGTGCCAGCAGTTTTCCCCCTGGAAACACCATATATTTT
CDR3aa: CASSFPPGNTIYF

v_gene: TRBV24-1
abundance: .
d_gene: TRBD2
j_gene: TRBJ2-2
CDR3nt: TGTGCCACCAGTGACCCGGGACTAGCGGGAGTAAACACCGGGGAGCTGTTTTTT
CDR3aa: CATSDPGLAGVNTGELFF

v_gene: TRBV5-6
abundance: few
d_gene: .
j_gene: TRBJ2-5
CDR3nt: TGTGCCAGCAGCACCTGGACCGGACTAGAGACCCAGTACTTC
CDR3aa: CASSTWTGLETQYF

v_gene: TRBV28
abundance: .
d_gene: .
j_gene: TRBJ2-7
CDR3nt: TGTGCCAGCAGAGGGGGTGGGGACTTCTACGAGCAGTACTTC
CDR3aa: CASRGGGDFYEQYF